This is a list of T cell receptor beta chains from one sample in a study of shared clonotypes between healthy human individuals. Sequencing was performed with immunoSEQ multiplex PCR; in TCRdb, only in-frame clones are kept and a portion is missing. Of hundreds of thousands of clones in the sample, 75% to 85% were seen once. The source material was PBMCs. The receptors originated from a woman aged 40-49 years in good health. Some clones in this sample may be carry-over from other donors' samples. Each CDR3 is given with its conserved first and last residue. The D gene is left open where the match is weak. Expanded clones are given a class, and other clones once, few, many or no size at all.

>TRBV11-2|.|TRBJ1-1|.
CASSAGQSNTEAFF
TGTGCCAGCAGCGCCGGACAGAGCAACACTGAAGCTTTCTTT
>TRBV25-1|few|TRBJ2-1|.
CASSEFGSYTHNEQFF
TGTGCCAGCAGTGAATTTGGGTCGTATACCCACAATGAGCAGTTCTTC
>TRBV18|.|TRBJ2-3|TRBD1
CASSPPGGFTDTQYF
TGTGCCAGCTCACCCCCAGGGGGTTTCACAGATACGCAGTATTTT
>TRBV2|.|TRBJ2-3|TRBD1
CASSSGQPTDTQYF
TGTGCCAGCAGCTCGGGACAGCCCACAGATACGCAGTATTTT
>TRBV7-3|once|TRBJ2-3|TRBD1
CASSPTGGQDTQYF
TGTGCCAGCAGCCCGACAGGGGGGCAAGATACGCAGTATTTT
>TRBV7-2|.|TRBJ2-2|.
CASSLARDTGELFF
TGTGCCAGCAGCTTAGCGCGGGACACCGGGGAGCTGTTTTTT
>TRBV9|.|TRBJ2-1|TRBD2
CASSVDSGSGYEQFF
TGTGCCAGCAGCGTAGATAGCGGGAGCGGCTATGAGCAGTTCTTC
>TRBV27|few|TRBJ1-5|TRBD1
CASSSGQANSNQPQHF
TGTGCCAGCAGTTCCGGACAGGCCAATAGCAATCAGCCCCAGCATTTT
>TRBV4-2|.|TRBJ1-2|.
CASSQDVAGNYGYTF
TGTGCCAGCAGCCAAGATGTCGCAGGCAACTATGGCTACACCTTC
>TRBV6-5|.|TRBJ1-1|.
CASSPGENTEAFF
TGTGCCAGCAGTCCGGGTGAGAACACTGAAGCTTTCTTT
>TRBV12-5|.|TRBJ2-1|TRBD1
CASGLVPGGQGLQNEQFF
TGTGCTAGTGGTTTGGTTCCGGGGGGACAGGGGCTGCAGAATGAGCAGTTCTTC
>TRBV9|.|TRBJ2-3|.
CASSAPAETSFGTQYF
TGTGCCAGCAGCGCTCCGGCCGAAACCTCGTTCGGTACGCAGTATTTT
>TRBV2|.|TRBJ2-7|TRBD1
CASSERTGRDYEQYF
TGTGCCAGCAGTGAACGGACAGGGAGAGACTACGAGCAGTACTTC
>TRBV19|.|TRBJ2-3|.
CASSMQTVTDTQYF
TGTGCCAGTAGTATGCAAACCGTCACAGATACGCAGTATTTT
>TRBV2|few|TRBJ1-5|TRBD1
CASRQGTGNQPQHF
TGTGCCAGCAGACAGGGGACGGGCAATCAGCCCCAGCATTTT
>TRBV28|.|TRBJ1-5|.
CASSLFGQPQHF
TGTGCCAGCAGTTTATTTGGCCAGCCCCAGCATTTT
>TRBV4-1|.|TRBJ2-7|.
CASSQVWRERGEQYF
TGCGCCAGCAGCCAAGTTTGGAGGGAGAGGGGCGAGCAGTACTTC
>TRBV7-2|.|TRBJ2-7|.
CASSKNRDGFYEQYF
TGTGCCAGCAGCAAAAACCGGGACGGGTTTTACGAGCAGTACTTC
>TRBV5-1|.|TRBJ1-5|TRBD1
CASSLGTGGDQPQHF
TGCGCCAGCAGCTTGGGGACAGGGGGGGATCAGCCCCAGCATTTT
>TRBV7-9|few|TRBJ2-5|TRBD2
CASSMTSSQTQYF
TGTGCCAGCAGTATGACTAGCTCGCAGACCCAGTACTTC
>TRBV6-5|.|TRBJ2-7|.
CASSYSPAGLSEQYF
TGTGCCAGCAGTTACTCCCCCGCGGGTCTTTCCGAGCAGTACTTC
>TRBV19|.|TRBJ2-7|TRBD2
CASMRVAGDRYDEQYF
TGTGCCAGTATGCGGGTAGCGGGAGATCGGTACGACGAGCAGTACTTC
>TRBV5-8|once|TRBJ1-5|.
CASSLGGASQPQHF
TGTGCCAGCAGCTTGGGAGGGGCTAGTCAGCCCCAGCATTTT
>TRBV11-2|once|TRBJ2-7|.
CASSPSSGFEQYF
TGTGCCAGCAGCCCCAGTTCAGGGTTCGAGCAGTACTTC
>TRBV25-1|.|TRBJ1-2|.
CASSDRGQVHGYTF
TGTGCCAGCAGTGACCGGGGGCAGGTGCATGGCTACACCTTC
>TRBV7-2|.|TRBJ1-2|.
CASSSRTAGGYTF
TGTGCCAGCAGCTCCCGGACAGCCGGAGGCTACACCTTC
>TRBV9|.|TRBJ1-3|.
CASSPPFSGNTIYF
TGTGCCAGCAGCCCGCCGTTCTCTGGAAACACCATATATTTT
>TRBV9|many|TRBJ2-3|.
CASSVAGDTQYF
TGTGCCAGCAGCGTAGCGGGAGATACGCAGTATTTT
>TRBV11-2|.|TRBJ2-3|.
CASSFSGRDTQYF
TGTGCCAGCAGCTTTTCGGGGAGAGATACGCAGTATTTT
>TRBV4-3|.|TRBJ2-7|.
CASSQVPSGSYEQYF
TGCGCCAGCAGCCAAGTTCCTTCAGGATCCTACGAGCAGTACTTC
>TRBV10-3|.|TRBJ2-1|TRBD2
CAISRGTPGTSGRAGEQFF
TGTGCCATCAGTAGAGGGACCCCCGGGACTAGCGGGAGGGCTGGCGAGCAGTTCTTC
>TRBV28|.|TRBJ1-2|.
CASSLRASRGYTF
TGTGCCAGCAGTTTGAGGGCTTCGAGGGGCTACACCTTC
>TRBV5-1|.|TRBJ2-4|TRBD1
CASRRGWDREVIQYF
TGCGCCAGCAGGAGGGGCTGGGACAGGGAGGTGATTCAGTACTTC
>TRBV7-2|.|TRBJ2-1|TRBD1
CASSPWDRGRQIGFF
TGTGCCAGCAGCCCCTGGGACAGGGGGCGCCAGATCGGGTTCTTC
>TRBV7-8|once|TRBJ1-1|TRBD1
CASSLTGSRGRLVAFF
TGTGCCAGCAGCTTAACCGGATCTAGGGGGCGTTTGGTTGCTTTCTTT